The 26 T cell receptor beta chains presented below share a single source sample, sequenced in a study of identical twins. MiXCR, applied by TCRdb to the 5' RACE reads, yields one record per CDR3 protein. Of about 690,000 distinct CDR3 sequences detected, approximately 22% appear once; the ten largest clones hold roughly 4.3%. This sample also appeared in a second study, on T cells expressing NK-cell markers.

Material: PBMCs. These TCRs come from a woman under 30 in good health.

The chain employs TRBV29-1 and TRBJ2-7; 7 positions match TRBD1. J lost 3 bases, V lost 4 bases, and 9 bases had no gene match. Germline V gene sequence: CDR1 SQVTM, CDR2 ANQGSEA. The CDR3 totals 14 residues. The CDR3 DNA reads TGCAGCGTTGGGAGCCGGGACAGAGTCTACGAGCAGTACTTC. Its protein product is CSVGSRDRVYEQYF.

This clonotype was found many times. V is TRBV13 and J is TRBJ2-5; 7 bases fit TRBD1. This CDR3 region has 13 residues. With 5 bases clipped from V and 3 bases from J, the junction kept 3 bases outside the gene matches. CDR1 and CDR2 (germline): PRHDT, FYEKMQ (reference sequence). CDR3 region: CASSTGTEETQYF. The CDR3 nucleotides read TGTGCCAGCAGCACAGGGACAGAAGAGACCCAGTACTTC. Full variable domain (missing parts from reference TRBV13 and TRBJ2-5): AAGVIQSPRHLIKEKRETATLKCYPIPRHDTVYWYQQGPGQDPQFLISFYEKMQSDKGSIPDRFSAQQFSDYHSELNMSSLELGDSALYFCASSTGTEETQYFGPGTRLLVL.

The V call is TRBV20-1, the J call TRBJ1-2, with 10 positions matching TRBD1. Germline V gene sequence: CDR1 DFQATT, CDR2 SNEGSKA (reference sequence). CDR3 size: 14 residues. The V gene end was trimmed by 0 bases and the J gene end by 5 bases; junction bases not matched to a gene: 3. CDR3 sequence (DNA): TGCAGTGCTAGAGATTTGGGACAGGGGTATGGCTACACCTTC. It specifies CSARDLGQGYGYTF.

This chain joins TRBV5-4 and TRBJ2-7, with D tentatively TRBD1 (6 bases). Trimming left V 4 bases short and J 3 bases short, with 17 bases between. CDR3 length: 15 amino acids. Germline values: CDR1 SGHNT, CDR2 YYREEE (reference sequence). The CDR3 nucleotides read TGTGCCAGCAGCCCCTCTCAGGGGACCTACTACGAGCAGTACTTC. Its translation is CASSPSQGTYYEQYF. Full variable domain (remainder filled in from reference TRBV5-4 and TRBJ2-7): ETGVTQSPTHLIKTRGQQVTLRCSSQSGHNTVSWYQQALGQGPQFIFQYYREEENGRGNFPPRFSGLQFPNYSSELNVNALELDDSALYLCASSPSQGTYYEQYFGPGTRLTVT.

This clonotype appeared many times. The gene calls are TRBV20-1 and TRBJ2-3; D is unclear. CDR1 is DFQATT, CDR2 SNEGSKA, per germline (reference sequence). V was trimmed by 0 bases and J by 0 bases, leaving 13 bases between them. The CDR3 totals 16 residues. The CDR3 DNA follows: TGCAGTGCTAGAGATCACGGCGCATCTAGCACAGATACGCAGTATTTT. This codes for CSARDHGASSTDTQYF.

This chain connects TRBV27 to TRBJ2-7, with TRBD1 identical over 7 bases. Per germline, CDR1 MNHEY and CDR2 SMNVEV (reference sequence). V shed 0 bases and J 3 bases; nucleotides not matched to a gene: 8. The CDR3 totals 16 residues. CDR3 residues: CASSLSMGTESYEQYF. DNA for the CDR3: TGTGCCAGCAGTTTATCAATGGGGACAGAAAGCTACGAGCAGTACTTC.

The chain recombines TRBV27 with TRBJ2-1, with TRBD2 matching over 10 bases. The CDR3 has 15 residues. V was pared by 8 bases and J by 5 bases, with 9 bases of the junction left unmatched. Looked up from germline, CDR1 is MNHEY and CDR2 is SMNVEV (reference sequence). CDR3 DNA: TGTGCCAGCGGACTACTAGCGGGGTTTAACAATGAGCAGTTCTTC. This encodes CASGLLAGFNNEQFF.

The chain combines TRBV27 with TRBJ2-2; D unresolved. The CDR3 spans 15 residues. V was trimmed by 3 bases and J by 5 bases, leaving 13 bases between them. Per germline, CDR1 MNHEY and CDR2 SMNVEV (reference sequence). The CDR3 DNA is TGTGCCAGCAGTTTGAATTACGGGTCTACCGGGGAGCTGTTTTTT. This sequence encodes CASSLNYGSTGELFF.

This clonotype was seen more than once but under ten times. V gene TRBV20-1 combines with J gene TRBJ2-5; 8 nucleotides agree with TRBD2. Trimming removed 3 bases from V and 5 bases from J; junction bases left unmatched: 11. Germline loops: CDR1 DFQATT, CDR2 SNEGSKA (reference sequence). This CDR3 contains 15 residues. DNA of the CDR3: TGCAGTGCTAGGGAGCGGGGGAGCGGTAAGGAGACCCAGTACTTC. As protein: CSARERGSGKETQYF.

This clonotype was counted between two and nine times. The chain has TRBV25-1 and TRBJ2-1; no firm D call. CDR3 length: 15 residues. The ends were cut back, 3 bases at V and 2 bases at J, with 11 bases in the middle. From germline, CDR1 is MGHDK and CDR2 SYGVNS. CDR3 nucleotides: TGTGCCAGCAGTGATCCCCTGAAGGCCTACAATGAGCAGTTCTTC. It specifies CASSDPLKAYNEQFF.

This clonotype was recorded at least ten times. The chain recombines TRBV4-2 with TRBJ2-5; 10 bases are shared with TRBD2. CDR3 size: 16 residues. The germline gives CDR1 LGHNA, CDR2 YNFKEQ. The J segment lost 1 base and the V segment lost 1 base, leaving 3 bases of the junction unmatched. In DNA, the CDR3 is TGTGCCAGCAGCCAAGGTAGCGGGGGGCTCCAAGAGACCCAGTACTTC. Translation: CASSQGSGGLQETQYF.

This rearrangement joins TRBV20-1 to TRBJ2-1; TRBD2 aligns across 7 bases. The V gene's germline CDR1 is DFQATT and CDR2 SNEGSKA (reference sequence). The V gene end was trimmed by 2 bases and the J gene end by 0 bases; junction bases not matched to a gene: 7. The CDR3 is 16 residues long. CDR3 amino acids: CSARSLGGSSYNEQFF. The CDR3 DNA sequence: TGCAGTGCTAGATCTCTGGGCGGGAGCTCCTACAATGAGCAGTTCTTC.

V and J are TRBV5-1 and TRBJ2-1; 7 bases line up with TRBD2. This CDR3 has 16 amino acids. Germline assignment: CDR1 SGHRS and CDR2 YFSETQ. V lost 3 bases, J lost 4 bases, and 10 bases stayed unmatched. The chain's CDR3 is CASSSSPSGAYNEQFF. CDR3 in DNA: TGCGCCAGCAGCTCCTCACCTAGCGGAGCGTACAATGAGCAGTTCTTC.

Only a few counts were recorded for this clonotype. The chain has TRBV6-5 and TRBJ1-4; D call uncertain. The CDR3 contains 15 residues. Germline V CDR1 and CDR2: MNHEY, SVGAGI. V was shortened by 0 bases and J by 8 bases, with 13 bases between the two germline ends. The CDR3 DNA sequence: TGTGCCAGCAGTTACTCCCCCTCCGGCGAGGAAAAACTGTTTTTT. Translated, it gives CASSYSPSGEEKLFF.

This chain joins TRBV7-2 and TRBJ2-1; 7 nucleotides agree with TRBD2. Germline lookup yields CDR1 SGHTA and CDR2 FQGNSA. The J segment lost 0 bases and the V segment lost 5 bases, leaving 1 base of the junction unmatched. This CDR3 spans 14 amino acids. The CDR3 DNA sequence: TGTGCCAGCAGCCGGGACTACTCCTACAATGAGCAGTTCTTC. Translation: CASSRDYSYNEQFF. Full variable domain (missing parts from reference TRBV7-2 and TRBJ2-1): GAGVSQSPSNKVTEKGKDVELRCDPISGHTALYWYRQSLGQGLEFLIYFQGNSAPDKSGLPSDRFSAERTGGSVSTLTIQRTQQEDSAVYLCASSRDYSYNEQFFGPGTRLTVL.

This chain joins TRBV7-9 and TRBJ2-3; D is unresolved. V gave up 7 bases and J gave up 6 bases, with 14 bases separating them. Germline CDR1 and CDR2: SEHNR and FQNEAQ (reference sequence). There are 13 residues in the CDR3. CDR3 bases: TGTGCCAGCAACCTCCCGGCGACGGATACGCAGTATTTT. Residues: CASNLPATDTQYF.

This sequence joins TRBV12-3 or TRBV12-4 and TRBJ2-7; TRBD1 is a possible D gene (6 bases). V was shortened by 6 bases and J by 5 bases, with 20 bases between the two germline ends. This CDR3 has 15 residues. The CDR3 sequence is CASSLPEQGFHEQYF. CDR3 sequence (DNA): TGTGCCAGCAGCCTGCCTGAACAGGGATTTCACGAGCAGTACTTC.

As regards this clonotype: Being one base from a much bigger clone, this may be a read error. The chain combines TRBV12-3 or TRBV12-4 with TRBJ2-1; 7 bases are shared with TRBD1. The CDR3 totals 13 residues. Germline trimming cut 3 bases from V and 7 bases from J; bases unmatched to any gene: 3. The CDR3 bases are TGTGCCAGCAGTTTCGACAGGGAGAATGAGCAGTTCTTC. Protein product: CASSFDRENEQFF.

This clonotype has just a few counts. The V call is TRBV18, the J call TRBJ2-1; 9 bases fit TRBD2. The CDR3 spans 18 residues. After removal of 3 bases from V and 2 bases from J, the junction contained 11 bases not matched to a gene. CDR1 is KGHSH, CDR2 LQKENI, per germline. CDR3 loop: CASSPPSASGATYNEQFF. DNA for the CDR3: TGTGCCAGCTCACCTCCGTCGGCTAGCGGGGCCACCTACAATGAGCAGTTCTTC.

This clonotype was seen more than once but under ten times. CDR3 sequence (DNA): TGTGCCAGCAGCGCCACGTGGGGCTACACCTTC. Translated, it gives CASSATWGYTF. The V call is TRBV5-6, the J call TRBJ1-2; D call uncertain. Trimming removed 4 bases from V and 8 bases from J, with 9 bases in between. In germline, CDR1 is SGHDT, CDR2 YYEEEE. This CDR3 comprises 11 residues.

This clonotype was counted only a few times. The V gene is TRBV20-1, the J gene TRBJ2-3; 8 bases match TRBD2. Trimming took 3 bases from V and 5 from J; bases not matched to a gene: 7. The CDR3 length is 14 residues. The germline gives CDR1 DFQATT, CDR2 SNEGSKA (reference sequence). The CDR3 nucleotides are TGCAGTGCTAGGGGTAGCGGGGTTGGAGATACGCAGTATTTT. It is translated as CSARGSGVGDTQYF.

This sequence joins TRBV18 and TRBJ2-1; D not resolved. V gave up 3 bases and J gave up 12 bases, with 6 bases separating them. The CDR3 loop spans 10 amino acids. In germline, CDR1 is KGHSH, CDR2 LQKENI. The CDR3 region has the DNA TGTGCCAGCTCACCCATAGGGCAGTTCTTC. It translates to CASSPIGQFF.

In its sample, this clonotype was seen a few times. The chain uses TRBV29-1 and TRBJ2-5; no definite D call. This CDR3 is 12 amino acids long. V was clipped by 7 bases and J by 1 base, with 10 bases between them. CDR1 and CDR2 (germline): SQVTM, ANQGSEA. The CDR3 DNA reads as TGCAGCGCTCGACGGGTCCAAGAGACCCAGTACTTC. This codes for CSARRVQETQYF.

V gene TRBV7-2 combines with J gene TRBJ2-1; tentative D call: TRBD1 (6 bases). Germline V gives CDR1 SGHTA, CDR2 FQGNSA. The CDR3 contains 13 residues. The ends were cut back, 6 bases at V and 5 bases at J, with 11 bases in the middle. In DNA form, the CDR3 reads TGTGCCAGCAGAACAGGGCTAAACAATGAGCAGTTCTTC. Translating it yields CASRTGLNNEQFF.

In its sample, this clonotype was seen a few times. CDR3 DNA: TGCAGTGTTAATGCAGTAGTGATCTCCTACAATGAGCAGTTCTTC. As protein: CSVNAVVISYNEQFF. This chain links TRBV20-1 with TRBJ2-1; D not certain. The germline V and J ends were trimmed by 7 bases and 0 bases, with 16 bases remaining between them. The CDR3 is 15 residues long. CDR1 DFQATT and CDR2 SNEGSKA come from the germline V gene (reference sequence).

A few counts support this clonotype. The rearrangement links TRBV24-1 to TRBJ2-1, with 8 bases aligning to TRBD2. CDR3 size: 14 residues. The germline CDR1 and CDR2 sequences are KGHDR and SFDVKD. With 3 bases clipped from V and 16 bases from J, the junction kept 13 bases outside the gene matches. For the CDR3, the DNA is TGTGCCACCAGTGATGGGCAAAGGCGGGAGGAACAATTCTTC. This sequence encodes CATSDGQRREEQFF.